The 10 T cell receptor beta chains reported below all come from one sample, sequenced in a study of T cells in Graves' hyperthyroidism and ophthalmopathy. RNA transcripts provided the source from which TCR beta CDR3 regions were amplified. The HTBI set primed first-round TCR CDR3 RT-PCR. TCRdb re-analysed the multiplex PCR reads in MiXCR, keeping a single row per CDR3 protein. Of 700,000 to 950,000 distinct CDR3 sequences in the sample, 35% were seen once. Sequences were obtained from blood. The receptors here all came from a woman aged 40 to 49 with Graves' hyperthyroidism.

V gene TRBV7-9 combines with J gene TRBJ1-4; 7 nucleotides align to TRBD1. The junction had 11 bases not matched to a gene; V was cut back by 4 bases and J by 12 bases. The CDR3 runs 14 residues. Germline CDR1 is SEHNR and CDR2 is FQNEAQ (reference sequence). The DNA of the CDR3 is TGTGCCAGCAGCTGGGACAGATCTATCGAAGAACTGTTTTTT. Protein product: CASSWDRSIEELFF. Full variable domain (remainder filled in from reference TRBV7-9 and TRBJ1-4): DTGVSQNPRHKITKRGQNVTFRCDPISEHNRLYWYRQTLGQGPEFLTYFQNEAQLEKSRLLSDRFSAERPKGSFSTLEIQRTEQGDSAMYLCASSWDRSIEELFFGSGTQLSVL.

The chain links TRBV11-2 to TRBJ2-7; the D gene is possibly TRBD1 (6 bases). Germline V gives CDR1 SGHAT, CDR2 FQNNGV. The CDR3 is 17 amino acids. The V and J ends lost 4 bases and 0 bases respectively, with 19 bases between them. The CDR3 region is CASSSFSSLGGSYEQYF. The CDR3 DNA sequence: TGTGCCAGCAGCTCCTTTTCCTCGCTAGGGGGCTCCTACGAGCAGTACTTC.

There are many counts of this clonotype. The chain employs TRBV19 and TRBJ2-7; D is possibly TRBD1 (5 bases). Germline V gene data show CDR1 as LNHDA and CDR2 as SQIVND (reference sequence). This CDR3 has 15 amino acids. Trimming took 5 bases from V and 1 from J, leaving 15 bases between them. CDR3 sequence (DNA): TGTGCCAGTAGTCCGGCGTCAGGGAAGTCCTACGAGCAGTACTTC. This gives the protein CASSPASGKSYEQYF.

This clonotype was counted many times. The chain employs TRBV7-9 and TRBJ2-7, with D perhaps TRBD1 or TRBD2 (6 bases each). Germline CDR1 is SEHNR and CDR2 is FQNEAQ (reference sequence). V lost 5 bases, J lost 5 bases, and 13 bases lay in between. The CDR3 loop spans 13 amino acids. CDR3 DNA: TGTGCCAGCAGCATCTGGGGGGCCCACGAGCAGTACTTC. Its protein is CASSIWGAHEQYF.

This clonotype turned up a few times. The chain is built from TRBV5-4 and TRBJ1-1; TRBD1 is a possible D gene (5 bases). Trimming stripped 4 bases from V and 1 base from J, with 14 bases between. CDR3 length equals 15 residues. Germline assignment: CDR1 SGHNT and CDR2 YYREEE (reference sequence). In DNA, the CDR3 is TGTGCCAGCAGCCCTCCTGAGGGGAGGAACACTGAAGCTTTCTTT. Its translation: CASSPPEGRNTEAFF.

On this clonotype: This sequence may be a read error, since a much larger clone differs from it by one base. The CDR3 protein is CAGTWSGREAFF. The CDR3 region has the DNA TGTGCCGGCACCTGGTCGGGACGTGAAGCTTTCTTT. The chain links TRBV12-3 or TRBV12-4 to TRBJ1-1; D is perhaps TRBD1 (5 bases). V was trimmed by 11 bases and J by 7 bases, leaving 17 bases between them. The CDR3 contains 12 residues.

The chain couples TRBV10-2 to TRBJ1-4; unclear D gene. Per germline, CDR1 WSHSY and CDR2 SAAADI. Trimming shortened V by 2 bases and J by 7 bases, and 11 bases separated the two germline ends. The CDR3 sequence is 14 residues long. The CDR3 coding sequence is TGCGCCAGCAGTGAGGGCCCTCAAGGTGAAAAACTGTTTTTT. Translating it yields CASSEGPQGEKLFF.

The rearrangement joins TRBV5-1 to TRBJ2-5, with 8 bases aligning to TRBD2. Per the germline V gene, CDR1 is SGHRS and CDR2 is YFSETQ. Losses at the gene ends were 7 bases for V and 1 base for J; bases not matched to a gene: 6. This CDR3 spans 14 amino acids. CDR3 in amino acids: CASRTSGTQETQYF. In DNA form, the CDR3 reads TGCGCCAGCCGCACTAGCGGTACCCAAGAGACCCAGTACTTC. Full variable domain (missing parts from reference TRBV5-1 and TRBJ2-5): KAGVTQTPRYLIKTRGQQVTLSCSPISGHRSVSWYQQTPGQGLQFLFEYFSETQRNKGNFPGRFSGRQFSNSRSEMNVSTLELGDSALYLCASRTSGTQETQYFGPGTRLLVL.

This clonotype was picked up a small number of times. The DNA is left out, because the CDR3 cannot be placed on it with certainty; the CDR3 is given as TCRdb lists it. This chain joins TRBV7-2 and TRBJ2-2; no check of the table's D call, TRBD1, against the DNA was made. The CDR3 totals 24 residues, both ends included. Germline lookup yields CDR1 SGHTA and CDR2 FQGNSA. The CDR3 here is CASSLGTYWANVLTFGAGTGELFF.

The sample holds many counts of this clonotype. This chain joins TRBV10-3 and TRBJ1-2, with 7 positions matching TRBD1. Per the germline V gene, CDR1 is ENHRY and CDR2 is SYGVKD. V trimming: 3 bases; J trimming: 3 bases; junction bases outside the gene matches: 1. The CDR3 length is 13 residues. The CDR3 sequence is CAISDDRDYGYTF. The DNA for the CDR3 is TGTGCCATCAGTGATGACAGGGACTATGGCTACACCTTC.